Given below is one T cell receptor beta chain in context. The antigen it binds to is not known. No base qualities exist here, and no much larger clone lies one base off it. The method was the immunoSEQ multiplex PCR assay. The multiplex PCR relied on a mix of 60 forward primers for TCR Vbeta segments and 13 reverse primers for TCR Jbeta segments. Amplification of the CDR3 region of rearranged TCR beta genes was performed with a multiplex PCR assay on genomic DNA. On the Illumina HiSeq System, the amplified TCR beta libraries were sequenced as 87-base-pair reads. Per the authors' processing: Across the 666 repertoires, a later analysis counted some 80 million unique TCR beta chains, 9.5 million to 12 million of which were shared by at least two donors. To remove PCR and sequencing errors, raw reads were error-corrected and collapsed into unique sequences using a nearest-neighbor algorithm that merged closely related sequences. Alignment of CDR3 sequences to IMGT reference sequences was used to assign V, D and J gene segments. Each retained sequence needed at least a six-nucleotide match to both a V gene segment and a J gene segment. Rearrangements were classified as productive when the CDR3 lacked stop codons and remained in frame with V and J, and all other rearrangements were classified as non-productive. Following IMGT convention, CDR3 was defined as the stretch from the second conserved V-encoded cysteine up to the conserved J-encoded phenylalanine. The earlier analysis of 450 to 750 of the donors excluded any sequence lacking an unambiguous match to a single V gene segment. An earlier analysis of a few hundred of the donors classified V segments as functional when productive rearrangements were above 56.7% and as segregating when the standard deviation between donors was above 5%. To diagnose cytomegalovirus status from the catalog of TCR beta chain sequences, a statistical classification framework was built. In a later analysis, V and J genes were assigned by comparing TCR nucleotide sequences against IMGT/GENE-DB human TR gene sequences. A later analysis assigned CDR3 sequences and most-parsimonious VDJ recombination scenarios with the TCRdist pipeline. In a later analysis, every TCR beta chain was defined by the combination of its CDR3 amino acid sequence and its V-gene family, and reads without a unique V-gene family were dropped. As a way to deal with suspected cross-contamination and a sequencing artifact, a later analysis dropped approximately 570 nucleotide sequences that were highly shared and had low generation probability. For each public chain, a later analysis derived a clonal expansion index from normalized ranks of inferred template counts within each repertoire. In a later analysis, generation probabilities were computed using a VDJ recombination model fitted to out-of-frame rearrangements, and the results were checked against IGoR. In a later analysis, TCR-TCR, TCR-HLA and TCR-CMV co-occurrence was scored with hypergeometric tests, and a repertoire-size bias correction was applied to TCR pairs. In a later analysis, false discovery rates were estimated by permuting HLA or CMV assignments 20 times. In a later analysis, co-occurring TCRs were grouped using DBSCAN, with TCRdist sequence similarity added in when clustering inside HLA-allele-positive subsets. For co-occurrence clustering, repertoires with fewer than 30,000 or more than 120,000 public chains were excluded, along with about five repertoires with anomalous nucleotide sharing. TCRdb limited this immuneACCESS table to in-frame rearrangements with V and J called. A share of clones is missing; checked studies link under half to unresolved V genes, and the rest is unexplained. That table supplies the V and J calls and clone size; D and trimming were determined from the DNA. The sample data list under 150,000 clones, and over 75% of these were observed just once. Roughly 2.5% of the sample comes from the top ten.

The data are from a study of cytomegalovirus exposure and HLA in healthy donors (dated by TCRdb to 2017 to 2019). As for the study more broadly: According to an earlier analysis of around 600 of the donors, 150 million to 200 million T cells yielded some 110 million unique TCR beta sequences and approximately 280 Gb of sequence data. Alongside the repertoire data, information on donor age, sex, ethnicity and CMV serostatus was compiled. Both class I and class II loci were covered by HLA typing, at four-digit resolution. Because of strong linkage in the cohort, roughly five DR-DQ haplotypes were treated as single units for association and clustering. In addition to the first cohort of approximately 670 subjects, a separate validation cohort of some 120 different subjects was used. All discovery cohort repertoires had been generated on a single sequencing platform. To decide whether each TCR beta V gene segment behaved as functional or pseudogenic, an earlier analysis of fewer than 750 of the donors relied on high-throughput TCR beta sequencing. The study profiled the T cell repertoires of 550 to 700 subjects by immunosequencing and related them to cytomegalovirus serostatus. To study patterns of TCR occurrence, a later analysis re-analyzed previously published TCR beta repertoires from around 700 donors and added high-resolution HLA genotyping. The later analysis used no new phenotypic data to find candidate immune exposures, relying instead on TCR beta sequences and their occurrence across donors. Among roughly 400 genotyped donors of the cohort, an average of around 240,000 unique TCR beta nucleotide sequences was sequenced per donor, of which about 18% were non-productive. The study was designed to test whether signatures of past pathogen exposure could be identified by cataloging public T cell receptors. The number of typed donors differed by locus: 629-630 for A, B, C, DRB1 and DQB1; some 540 for DQA1; 606 for DPA1; and roughly 450 for DPB1. To predict cytomegalovirus infection status, the study combined high-throughput TCR immunosequencing, statistical association of individual TCRs with disease status, and machine learning. Around 330 gigabases of sequencing data and around 80 million unique TCR sequences made up an early release that covered under 750 HLA-typed donors. In a later genetic analysis, genome-wide SNP genotypes for about 55% of the roughly 700 donors were used, and that subset was treated as a discovery cohort. The genetic ancestry cluster associated with self-reported Caucasian donors included about 84% of the roughly 380 genotyped donors.

Counted from cysteine to phenylalanine, this CDR3 has 16 amino acids. The CDR3 DNA has 48 bases and is translated from base 1. For CDR1 and CDR2, the germline V gene (reference sequence) lists SGHKS and YYEKEE. Germline trimming amounts to 3 bases on V and 6 bases on J, with 6 as the count of junction bases outside the gene matches. In total, approximately 700 healthy bone marrow donors made up the cohort. Cohort members were all nominally healthy when sampled, although unrecorded immune exposures were likely present. The donor tested CMV seronegative, placing the donor among the 350 or so seronegative members of the cohort. Every donor gave a peripheral blood sample, and the peripheral blood mononuclear cells from that sample were used for TCR beta sequencing. The Qiagen DNeasy Blood Extraction Kit was used to extract genomic DNA from the blood cell samples. Overall study results and their limits: Only TCR beta chains were sequenced in this cohort, and the absence of alpha or paired-chain data limited detectable features. According to a later analysis, TCR association rates differed among HLA loci, with DRB1 alleles showing the most associated TCRs and HLA-C alleles showing the fewest. Because the 87-base-pair reads could not distinguish some IMGT-functional V segments, including TRBV6-2 and TRBV6-3, those segments were excluded. A later analysis reported that several top co-occurrence clusters appeared linked to parvovirus B19, influenza, CMV and Epstein-Barr virus. When HLA alleles, especially DR and DQ, strongly co-occurred, attributing TCR associations to individual alleles was difficult. A further reported finding was that TCR beta sequences accurately predicted the HLA-A and HLA-B alleles for most subjects in the first cohort. It was suggested by the authors that the approach could potentially be generalized to other disease states and immunological phenotypes. Sequencing depth was assumed to be roughly uniform across donors in the presence/absence analyses, though that assumption may not hold. According to a later analysis, most CMV-associated TCR beta chains appeared to be HLA-restricted, and the HLA associations seemed to be driven largely by CMV exposure. Most TCR sequences were observed very rarely across donors, whereas some public TCRs were present in many individuals. In vitro tests confirmed that a few of the cytomegalovirus-associated TCR beta chains recognize cytomegalovirus antigens. Broadly in line with IMGT annotations, most TCR beta V segments showed up in productive rearrangements about 87% or about 30% of the time in an earlier analysis of approximately 640 of the donors. The classifier was reported to diagnose cytomegalovirus status with high specificity and sensitivity in both the original cohort and the validation cohort. A later analysis associated roughly 17,000 TCR beta sequences with specific HLA alleles at a false discovery rate of 0.05. Compared with the approximately 710-donor mean, donors in an Asian-associated ancestry cluster had fewer N-insertions in productive TCRs, according to a later genetic analysis. Compared with equally common non-associated chains, HLA-associated TCR beta chains in a later analysis were more clonally expanded and had lower generation probabilities. A later genetic analysis associated a missense DCLRE1C variant with V-gene and J-gene trimming of TCR beta chains, and an independent cohort replicated the association. In the study, some 160 TCR beta chains were listed as associated with cytomegalovirus. The sequencing pipeline was judged likely to have produced a cluster of highly shared sequence variants as a technical artifact. HLA typing was unavailable for some donors at each locus, so association tests used only the typed subset. Because counts were too low, more than 15 rarely observed V segments, including chromosome 9 orphons, were left out of the earlier analysis of a few hundred of the donors. Linkage disequilibrium might explain the correlated functional status among segregating V segments, but an unknown experimental factor could not be ruled out. For the cohort, immune exposure information was limited to CMV serostatus.

The V and J segments used are TRBV5-5 and TRBJ1-6; TRBD1 aligns with 10 central bases. The receptor comes from a woman younger than 30 in good health and CMV-seronegative. The sequencing input was PBMCs. The DNA sequence is given as TGTGCCAGCAGCTACCGACAGGGGGCGGGTAATTCACCCCTCCACTTT. Translation gives CASSYRQGAGNSPLHF.